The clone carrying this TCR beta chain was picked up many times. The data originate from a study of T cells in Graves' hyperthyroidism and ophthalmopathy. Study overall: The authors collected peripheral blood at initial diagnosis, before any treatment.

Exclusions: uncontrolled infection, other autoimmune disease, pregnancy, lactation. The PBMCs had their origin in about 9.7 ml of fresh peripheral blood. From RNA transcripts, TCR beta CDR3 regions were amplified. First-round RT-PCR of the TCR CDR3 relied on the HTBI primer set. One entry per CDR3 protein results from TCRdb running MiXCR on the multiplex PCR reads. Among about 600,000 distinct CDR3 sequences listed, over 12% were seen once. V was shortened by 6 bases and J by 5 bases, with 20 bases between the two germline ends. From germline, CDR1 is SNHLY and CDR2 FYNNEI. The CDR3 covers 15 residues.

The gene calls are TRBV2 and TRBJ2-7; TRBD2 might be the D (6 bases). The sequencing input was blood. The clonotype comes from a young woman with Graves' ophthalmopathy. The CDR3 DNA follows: TGTGCCAGCAGGGCAACCGGGACTTCATCGGACGAGCAGTACTTC. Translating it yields CASRATGTSSDEQYF.